This entry lists 25 T cell receptor beta chains sequenced from one sample in a study of CD8+ T cells in alopecia areata. Extracted from the samples, RNA was reverse transcribed into cDNA to serve as the sequencing template. The method was immunoSEQ multiplex PCR; TCRdb's version includes in-frame clones alone and lacks a portion of them. This table has a few hundred thousand clones, about 61% appearing once. The sample taken for sequencing was CD8+ T cells sorted from blood. The receptor set was obtained from a human donor in good health.

There are a few counts of this clone. The chain is built from TRBV23-1 and TRBJ1-6, with D unclear. TRBV23-1 carries the ORF label, with uncertain function. The CDR3 is 17 amino acids. The ends were cut back, 1 base at V and 3 bases at J, with 13 bases in the middle. CDR3 nucleotides: TGCGCCAGCAGTCAATTCCTCTACATGGGCTATAATTCACCCCTCCACTTT. This translates into CASSQFLYMGYNSPLHF.

This clone was seen a single time. The CDR3 loop reads CSVERGEKLFF. CDR3 nucleotides: TGCAGCGTTGAACGCGGTGAAAAACTGTTTTTT. The gene calls are TRBV29-1 and TRBJ1-4; no clear D. The length of the CDR3 is 11 residues. The V end lost 2 bases, the J end lost 7 bases, and 5 bases lay between the germline ends. The germline V gene has CDR1 SQVTM and CDR2 ANQGSEA.

This clone was picked up a small number of times. The J gene is TRBJ1-4, the V gene TRBV7-9; TRBD1 matches at 8 bases. There are 14 residues in the CDR3. CDR1 and CDR2 (germline): SEHNR, FQNEAQ (reference sequence). The trim removed 6 bases at V and 6 bases at J, leaving 6 bases unmatched. The chain's CDR3 is CASRPPGQDEKLFF. In DNA, the CDR3 is TGTGCCAGCAGACCTCCGGGACAGGATGAAAAACTGTTTTTT.

V and J are TRBV6-1 and TRBJ1-6; D is perhaps TRBD1 (5 bases). The germline V gene has CDR1 MNHNS and CDR2 SASEGT. The V end was cut by 6 bases, the J end by 10 bases, with 16 bases between. The CDR3 is 14 residues long. The chain's CDR3 is CASSLVVGDSPLHF. DNA of the CDR3: TGTGCCAGCAGCCTCGTAGTCGGGGACTCACCCCTCCACTTT.

This chain joins TRBV15 and TRBJ1-1; possibly TRBD1 for D (5 bases). The V gene lost 2 bases and the J gene lost 0 bases, with 10 bases spanning the gap. The CDR3 is made up of 15 amino acids. Germline CDR1 LNHNV, CDR2 YYDKDF (reference sequence). The CDR3 sequence is CATSRPQGMNTEAFF. As DNA, the CDR3 is TGTGCCACCAGCAGACCGCAGGGTATGAACACTGAAGCTTTCTTT.

This chain connects TRBV6-5 to TRBJ2-7, with 9 bases aligning to TRBD1. The CDR3 is 14 residues long. J lost 4 bases, V lost 6 bases, and 7 bases had no gene match. Germline V CDR1 and CDR2: MNHEY, SVGAGI. The CDR3 nucleotides are TGTGCCAGCAGCTGGGGACAGGGACTATACGAGCAGTACTTC. Its translation: CASSWGQGLYEQYF.

This clone was seen a single time. The rearrangement joins TRBV20-1 to TRBJ2-1, with D unclear. Trimming removed 3 bases from V and 6 bases from J, with 6 bases in between. The CDR3 sequence is 11 residues long. CDR1 DFQATT and CDR2 SNEGSKA come from the germline V gene (reference sequence). CDR3 in amino acids: CSASLANEQFF. DNA of the CDR3: TGCAGTGCTAGTCTTGCCAATGAGCAGTTCTTC.

This clone was counted between two and nine times. The chain recombines TRBV10-3 with TRBJ1-6, with D perhaps matching TRBD1 (5 bases). With 8 bases removed from V and 8 bases from J, the gap between germline ends came to 19 bases. CDR1 is ENHRY, CDR2 SYGVKD, per germline. This CDR3 has 15 residues. The CDR3 here is CAIGVSGAIDSPLHF. In DNA form, the CDR3 reads TGTGCCATCGGTGTTAGTGGGGCGATTGATTCACCCCTCCACTTT.

This clone showed up just a few times. The sample carries other DNA sequences with the same CDR3. This chain joins TRBV5-6 and TRBJ2-3, with D hard to call. V was pared by 0 bases and J by 4 bases, with 3 bases between. The CDR3 is made up of 12 amino acids. Germline V CDR1 and CDR2: SGHDT, YYEEEE. The CDR3 sequence is CASSLGSDTQYF. CDR3 DNA: TGTGCCAGCAGCTTGGGGTCAGATACGCAGTATTTT.

V usage is TRBV15 and J usage is TRBJ2-1; TRBD1 or TRBD2 may be the D gene (7 bases each). This CDR3 contains 16 residues. The V gene lost 2 bases and the J gene lost 5 bases, with 16 bases spanning the gap. Per the germline V gene, CDR1 is LNHNV and CDR2 is YYDKDF (reference sequence). CDR3 sequence (DNA): TGTGCCACCAGCAGATCCCGGGACAGCGGGGACAATGAGCAGTTCTTC. It translates to CATSRSRDSGDNEQFF.

V gene TRBV29-1 combines with J gene TRBJ1-1; D perhaps matches TRBD1 (6 bases). The germline CDR1 and CDR2 sequences are SQVTM and ANQGSEA. CDR3 length: 17 residues. V was pared by 5 bases and J by 0 bases, with 22 bases between. The CDR3 DNA follows: TGCAGCGTTTATGGGGGGGGCTTAACTTTCATGAACACTGAAGCTTTCTTT. This gives the protein CSVYGGGLTFMNTEAFF.

V gene TRBV7-9 combines with J gene TRBJ1-2; 9 nucleotides match TRBD1. After removal of 4 bases from V and 6 bases from J, the junction contained 9 bases not matched to a gene. Looked up from germline, CDR1 is SEHNR and CDR2 is FQNEAQ (reference sequence). The CDR3 consists of 15 residues. CDR3 in DNA: TGTGCCAGCAGCTCGGCTGGGACAGGGTGGGATGGCTACACCTTC. Protein sequence: CASSSAGTGWDGYTF.

The rearrangement links TRBV5-1 to TRBJ2-1; 12 bases line up with TRBD2. The CDR3 contains 15 residues. Germline assignment: CDR1 SGHRS and CDR2 YFSETQ. J lost 6 bases, V lost 5 bases, and 6 bases had no gene match. The CDR3 is CASSTSGGPGNEQFF. In DNA form, the CDR3 reads TGCGCCAGCAGTACTAGCGGGGGGCCTGGCAATGAGCAGTTCTTC.

This clone was seen more than once but under ten times. The CDR3 nucleotides are TGTGCCAGCAGTGATCCACTAGCGGGGGGGATGAATGAGCAGTTCTTC. It codes for CASSDPLAGGMNEQFF. This chain connects TRBV25-1 to TRBJ2-1, with 13 bases aligning to TRBD2. The germline CDR1 and CDR2 sequences are MGHDK and SYGVNS. V lost 3 bases and J lost 7; bases outside the gene matches: 6. The CDR3 contains 16 residues.

Remarks on this clone: The same CDR3 also results from other DNA sequences found in this sample. The gene calls are TRBV27 and TRBJ2-1; 12 bases line up with TRBD2. The CDR3 has 15 residues. Germline trimming cut 2 bases from V and 7 bases from J; bases unmatched to any gene: 3. Germline CDR1 reads MNHEY; CDR2 reads SMNVEV (reference sequence). The chain's CDR3 is CASSLASGGANEQFF. The CDR3 DNA is TGTGCCAGCAGTTTAGCTAGCGGGGGGGCAAATGAGCAGTTCTTC.

V is TRBV15 and J is TRBJ2-7; D may be TRBD1 (5 bases). CDR3 length: 14 residues. Trimming stripped 5 bases from V and 0 bases from J, with 11 bases between. Germline V gene sequence: CDR1 LNHNV, CDR2 YYDKDF (reference sequence). DNA for the CDR3: TGTGCCACCAGCGCCGACAGAAGCTCCTACGAGCAGTACTTC. Protein: CATSADRSSYEQYF.

The rearrangement links TRBV5-6 to TRBJ2-3, with D possibly being TRBD2 (6 bases). This CDR3 comprises 16 residues. The germline gives CDR1 SGHDT, CDR2 YYEEEE. The ends were cut back, 3 bases at V and 0 bases at J, with 14 bases in the middle. CDR3 residues: CASSSHLGGSTDTQYF. The CDR3 DNA sequence: TGTGCCAGCAGCTCGCACCTCGGGGGTAGCACAGATACGCAGTATTTT.

The J gene is TRBJ2-5, the V gene TRBV6-5, with 9 bases matching TRBD2. With 0 bases clipped from V and 3 bases from J, the junction kept 5 bases outside the gene matches. The CDR3 totals 16 residues. Germline V gene data show CDR1 as MNHEY and CDR2 as SVGAGI. CDR3 residues: CASSYSRIAGEETQYF. In nucleotides, the CDR3 is TGTGCCAGCAGTTACTCGAGAATAGCGGGGGAAGAGACCCAGTACTTC.

The genes are TRBV6-6 and TRBJ1-2; a weak D match, TRBD1 (5 bases). The CDR3 covers 16 residues. The V end lost 2 bases, the J end lost 3 bases, and 16 bases lay between the germline ends. Germline V gives CDR1 MNHNY, CDR2 SVGAGI (reference sequence). DNA of the CDR3: TGTGCCAGCAGTTACCTCGGGACGGACGGAGACTATGGCTACACCTTC. Its translation: CASSYLGTDGDYGYTF.

This chain uses TRBV7-9 with TRBJ1-1; D is ambiguous. Germline-derived CDR1 and CDR2 are SEHNR and FQNEAQ (reference sequence). V was clipped by 11 bases and J by 5 bases, with 9 bases between them. The CDR3 runs 10 residues. The CDR3 region is CAASTTEAFF. In nucleotides, the CDR3 is TGTGCCGCTAGCACTACTGAAGCTTTCTTT.

This clone came up a few times. The chain uses TRBV19 and TRBJ1-5, with D tentatively TRBD1 (5 bases). CDR1 LNHDA and CDR2 SQIVND come from the germline V gene (reference sequence). V shed 7 bases and J shed 0 bases, with 13 bases lying between them. CDR3 length equals 15 residues. CDR3 DNA sequence: TGTGCCAGTATGGCCTGGGACGATAGCAATCAGCCCCAGCATTTT. Protein: CASMAWDDSNQPQHF. The full variable domain, in which reference TRBV19 and TRBJ1-5 provide the parts outside the CDR3, is DGGITQSPKYLFRKEGQNVTLSCEQNLNHDAMYWYRQDPGQGLRLIYYSQIVNDFQKGDIAEGYSVSREKKESFPLTVTSAQKNPTAFYLCASMAWDDSNQPQHFGDGTRLSIL.

The rearrangement uses TRBV11-2 and TRBJ1-6; no reliable D call. Germline CDR1 reads SGHAT; CDR2 reads FQNNGV. V was cut by 7 bases and J by 0 bases, with 7 bases left in between. CDR3 length: 14 residues. The CDR3 region has the DNA TGTGCCAGCACGGCGAGCTCCTATAATTCACCCCTCCACTTT. This sequence encodes CASTASSYNSPLHF.

This sequence joins TRBV4-1 and TRBJ1-1; maybe TRBD1 (6 bases). Germline V gene lookup returns CDR1 MGHRA and CDR2 YSYEKL. This CDR3 spans 14 amino acids. Trimming left V 2 bases short and J 6 bases short, with 13 bases between. Here the CDR3 reads CASSQPGEAPEAFF. The CDR3, as DNA: TGCGCCAGCAGCCAACCAGGGGAAGCCCCTGAAGCTTTCTTT.

The rearrangement uses TRBV4-1 and TRBJ2-7, with 7 bases matching TRBD1. With 4 bases clipped from V and 3 bases from J, the junction kept 12 bases outside the gene matches. The CDR3 sequence is 16 residues long. From germline, CDR1 is MGHRA and CDR2 YSYEKL. The CDR3 DNA reads TGCGCCAGCAGCCCCTCACCCGGGACAGCCCGCTACGAGCAGTACTTC. Its translation is CASSPSPGTARYEQYF.

This clone was counted a few times. The chain has TRBV12-5 and TRBJ1-1; unclear D gene. Germline V gene sequence: CDR1 LGHNT, CDR2 FRNRAP. This CDR3 comprises 13 residues. The ends were cut back, 1 base at V and 0 bases at J, with 3 bases in the middle. The CDR3 coding sequence is TGTGCTAGTGGTTTGGGGATGAACACTGAAGCTTTCTTT. Its protein product is CASGLGMNTEAFF.